There are many counts of the clone carrying this T cell receptor beta chain. What it recognizes is unknown. PCR was performed a second time for roughly 6 to 12 cycles using a sample-barcoded 5' primer and a J-beta primer mix. Each cDNA molecule was tagged by a template-switch adaptor that had 12 random nucleotides. TCRdb re-called the 5' RACE reads through MiXCR, storing one row per CDR3 protein. Seen here are around 870,000 distinct CDR3 sequences, around 30% observed once, and the top ten hold approximately 15%. These data are taken from a study of blood T cells in healthy people across ages. This CDR3 has 14 amino acids. The germline V gene encodes CDR1 MNHNS and CDR2 SASEGT. V gave up 1 base and J gave up 2 bases; unmatched junction bases: 0. It was around 10 milliliters of peripheral blood that were drawn from each donor. Study findings and constraints: Age showed a roughly linear inverse relationship with TCR beta diversity per million T cells. Naive T cell percentage by flow cytometry tracked strongly with beta diversity.

The gene calls are TRBV6-1 and TRBJ2-3; TRBD2 matches 7 bases. Sample: blood. The TCR originated in a woman older than 75 in good health. The chain's CDR3 is CASSEGDYTDTQYF. CDR3 DNA sequence: TGTGCCAGCAGTGAAGGGGACTACACAGATACGCAGTATTTT.